The rows below give T cell receptor beta chains drawn from one sample of a study of shared clonotypes between healthy human individuals. Generated by immunoSEQ multiplex PCR, the TCRdb table keeps only in-frame clones and is missing some. The sample includes around 100,000 clones, roughly 66% of them seen just once. The sample taken for sequencing was memory CD8+ T cells sorted from blood. Every receptor here comes from a woman aged 25-40 years in good health. CDR3s include the opening cysteine and the closing phenylalanine or tryptophan. A D gene is named only where the DNA matches it firmly. Expanded clones get a size class; other rows say once, few or many, or leave the size out.

>TRBJ2-7|TRBD2|-|TRBV2
TGTGCCAGCAGCAAAAGGACTAGCGGGATCTACGAGCAGTACTTC
CASSKRTSGIYEQYF
>TRBJ2-3|-|-|TRBV2
TGTGCCAGCAGTGAATCAGCTAGCGTTCCAGATACGCAGTATTTT
CASSESASVPDTQYF
>TRBJ1-1|-|-|TRBV4-1
TGCGCCAGCAGCCAAAATTGGGACATCTTTCGGGAGAACACTGAAGCTTTCTTT
CASSQNWDIFRENTEAFF
>TRBJ1-1|-|-|TRBV6-1
TGTGCCAGCAGTGCTCGGGGTGGGGCCACTGAAGCTTTCTTT
CASSARGGATEAFF
>TRBJ2-2|-|-|TRBV25-1
TGTGCCAGCATCAGCGGCACCGGGGAGCTGTTTTTT
CASISGTGELFF
>TRBJ1-4|-|-|TRBV5-6
TGTGCCAGCAGCTTGTCGACCAGTGGGGGTGAAAAACTGTTTTTT
CASSLSTSGGEKLFF
>TRBJ2-7|TRBD1|few|TRBV29-1
TGCAGCGTCGCACAGGGGGAAGACGACGAGCAGTACTTC
CSVAQGEDDEQYF
>TRBJ2-7|-|-|TRBV21-1
TGTGCCAGCAGCAAATTGGCAGCCCTCTCCTACGAGCAGTACTTC
CASSKLAALSYEQYF
>TRBJ2-3|TRBD2|-|TRBV6-1
TGTGCCAGCTGCGGACTAGCGGTAGATACGCAGTATTTT
CASCGLAVDTQYF
>TRBJ2-4|-|-|TRBV9
TGTGCCAGCAGCGTAGACTTCTCGGGACAAAACATTCAGTACTTC
CASSVDFSGQNIQYF
>TRBJ1-3|-|-|TRBV11-2
TGTGCCAGCAGCTTCCAAATTGACACCATATATTTT
CASSFQIDTIYF
>TRBJ1-5|-|-|TRBV6-6
TGTGCCAGCAGATTTACAGGGTCCAATCAGCCCCAGCATTTT
CASRFTGSNQPQHF
>TRBJ2-7|-|-|TRBV7-8
TGTGCCAGCACCCCGACCGACCGAGCTAGCAGCGAGCAGTACTTC
CASTPTDRASSEQYF
>TRBJ1-2|-|few|TRBV19
TGTGCCAGTAGTGCACCCACCCAGAACTATGGCTACACCTTC
CASSAPTQNYGYTF
>TRBJ1-4|-|-|TRBV21-1
TGTGCCAGCAGCGGGGAGGGAACAGAAAAACTGTTTTTT
CASSGEGTEKLFF
>TRBJ2-1|-|once|TRBV28
TGTGCCAGCAGACCTCAGACCCGGCGAGGAGGGGCCTACAATGAGCAGTTCTTC
CASRPQTRRGGAYNEQFF
>TRBJ1-1|TRBD1|-|TRBV4-1
TGCGCCAGCAGCCACCGACAGGGTGAAGCTTTCTTT
CASSHRQGEAFF